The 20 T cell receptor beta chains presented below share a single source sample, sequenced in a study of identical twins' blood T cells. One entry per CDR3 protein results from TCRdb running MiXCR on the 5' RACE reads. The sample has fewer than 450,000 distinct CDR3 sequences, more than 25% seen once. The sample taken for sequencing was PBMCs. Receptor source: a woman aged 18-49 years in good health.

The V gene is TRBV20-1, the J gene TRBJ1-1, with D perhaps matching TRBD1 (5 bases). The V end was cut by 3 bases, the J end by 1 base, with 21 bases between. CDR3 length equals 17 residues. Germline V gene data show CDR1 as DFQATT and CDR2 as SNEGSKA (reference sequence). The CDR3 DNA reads TGCAGTGCTAGTATCGGAGCAGGGCGTTTCTCGAACACTGAAGCTTTCTTT. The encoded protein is CSASIGAGRFSNTEAFF.

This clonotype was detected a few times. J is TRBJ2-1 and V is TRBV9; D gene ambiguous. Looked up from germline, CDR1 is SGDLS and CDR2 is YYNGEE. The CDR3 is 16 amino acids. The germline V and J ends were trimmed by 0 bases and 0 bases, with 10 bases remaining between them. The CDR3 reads CASSVGAPSSYNEQFF. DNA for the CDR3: TGTGCCAGCAGCGTAGGAGCGCCTAGCTCCTACAATGAGCAGTTCTTC.

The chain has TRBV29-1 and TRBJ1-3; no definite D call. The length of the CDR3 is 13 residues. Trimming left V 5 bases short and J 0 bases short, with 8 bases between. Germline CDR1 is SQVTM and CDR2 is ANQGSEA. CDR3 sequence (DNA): TGCAGCGTTACACAGAGCTCTGGAAACACCATATATTTT. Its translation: CSVTQSSGNTIYF.

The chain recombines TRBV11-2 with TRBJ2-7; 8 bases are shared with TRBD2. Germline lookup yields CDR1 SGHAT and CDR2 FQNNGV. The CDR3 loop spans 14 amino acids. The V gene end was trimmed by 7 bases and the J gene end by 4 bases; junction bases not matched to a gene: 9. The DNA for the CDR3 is TGTGCCAGCATAGGACGGGGGGGCGATTACGAGCAGTACTTC. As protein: CASIGRGGDYEQYF.

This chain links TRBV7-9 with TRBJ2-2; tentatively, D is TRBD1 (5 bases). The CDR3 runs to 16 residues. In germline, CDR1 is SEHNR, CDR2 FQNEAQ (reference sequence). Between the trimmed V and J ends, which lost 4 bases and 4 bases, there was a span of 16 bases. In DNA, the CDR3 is TGTGCCAGCAGCTCCTTCAGACAGAGACGCACCGGGGAGCTGTTTTTT. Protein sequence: CASSSFRQRRTGELFF.

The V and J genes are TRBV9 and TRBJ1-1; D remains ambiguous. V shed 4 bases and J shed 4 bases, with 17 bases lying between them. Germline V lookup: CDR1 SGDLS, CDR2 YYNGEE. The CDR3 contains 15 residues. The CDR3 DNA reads TGTGCCAGCAGCCCCCAGGCGACACGAAGCACTGAAGCTTTCTTT. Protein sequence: CASSPQATRSTEAFF.

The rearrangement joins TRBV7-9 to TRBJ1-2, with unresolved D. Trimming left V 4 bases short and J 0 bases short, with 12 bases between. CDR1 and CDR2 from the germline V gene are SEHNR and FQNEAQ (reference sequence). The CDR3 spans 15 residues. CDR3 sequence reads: CASSSAREANYGYTF. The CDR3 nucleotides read TGTGCCAGCAGCTCAGCCCGGGAAGCTAACTATGGCTACACCTTC.

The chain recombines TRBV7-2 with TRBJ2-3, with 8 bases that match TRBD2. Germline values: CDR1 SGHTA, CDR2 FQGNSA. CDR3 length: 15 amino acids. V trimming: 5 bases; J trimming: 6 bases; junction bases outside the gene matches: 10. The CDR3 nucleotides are TGTGCCAGCAGCAATAGTGGACTAGCTCGGGATACGCAGTATTTT. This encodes CASSNSGLARDTQYF.

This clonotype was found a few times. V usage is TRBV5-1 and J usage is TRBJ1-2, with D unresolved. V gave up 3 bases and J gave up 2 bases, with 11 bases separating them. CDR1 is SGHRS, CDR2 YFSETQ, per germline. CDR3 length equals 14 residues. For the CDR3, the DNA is TGCGCCAGCAGCTCCAGTGGGCAGAACTATGGCTACACCTTC. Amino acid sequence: CASSSSGQNYGYTF.

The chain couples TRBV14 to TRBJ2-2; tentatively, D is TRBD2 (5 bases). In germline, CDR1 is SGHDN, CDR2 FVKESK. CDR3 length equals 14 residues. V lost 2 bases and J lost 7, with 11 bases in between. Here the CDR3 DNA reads TGTGCCAGCAGCCAACACACTAGTATCGGGGAGCTGTTTTTT. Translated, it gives CASSQHTSIGELFF.

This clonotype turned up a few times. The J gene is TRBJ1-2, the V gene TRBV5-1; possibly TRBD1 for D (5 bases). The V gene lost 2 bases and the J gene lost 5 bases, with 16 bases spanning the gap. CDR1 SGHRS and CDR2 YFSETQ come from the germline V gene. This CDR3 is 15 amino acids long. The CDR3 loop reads CASSFLRDPSYGYTF. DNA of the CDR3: TGCGCCAGCAGCTTCCTCCGGGACCCCTCGTATGGCTACACCTTC.

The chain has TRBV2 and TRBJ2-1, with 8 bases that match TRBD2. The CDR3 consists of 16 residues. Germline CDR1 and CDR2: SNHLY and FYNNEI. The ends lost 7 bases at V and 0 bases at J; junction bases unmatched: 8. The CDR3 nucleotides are TGTGCCAGCAAGTTAGCGGGGCACTTCTCCTACAATGAGCAGTTCTTC. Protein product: CASKLAGHFSYNEQFF.

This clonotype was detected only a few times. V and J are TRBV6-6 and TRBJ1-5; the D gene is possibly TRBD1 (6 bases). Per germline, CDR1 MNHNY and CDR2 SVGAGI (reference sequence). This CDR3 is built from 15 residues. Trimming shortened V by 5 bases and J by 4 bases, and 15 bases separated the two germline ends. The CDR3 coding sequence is TGTGCCAGCAGTCCAGCCGTCAGGGGAAATCAGCCCCAGCATTTT. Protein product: CASSPAVRGNQPQHF.

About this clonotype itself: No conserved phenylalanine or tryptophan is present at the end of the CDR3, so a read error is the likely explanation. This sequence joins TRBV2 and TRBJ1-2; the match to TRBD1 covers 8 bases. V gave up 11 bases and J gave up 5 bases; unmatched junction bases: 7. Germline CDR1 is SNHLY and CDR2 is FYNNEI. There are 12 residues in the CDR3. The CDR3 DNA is TGTGCCGCACAGGGGGATACGTATGGCTACACCTCC. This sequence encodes CAAQGDTYGYTS.

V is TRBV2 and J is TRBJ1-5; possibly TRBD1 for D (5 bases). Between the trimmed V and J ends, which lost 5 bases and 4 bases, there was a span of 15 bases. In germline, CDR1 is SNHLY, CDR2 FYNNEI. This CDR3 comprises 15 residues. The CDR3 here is CASSLSVDINQPQHF. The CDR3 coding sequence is TGTGCCAGCAGTTTAAGTGTGGACATAAATCAGCCCCAGCATTTT.

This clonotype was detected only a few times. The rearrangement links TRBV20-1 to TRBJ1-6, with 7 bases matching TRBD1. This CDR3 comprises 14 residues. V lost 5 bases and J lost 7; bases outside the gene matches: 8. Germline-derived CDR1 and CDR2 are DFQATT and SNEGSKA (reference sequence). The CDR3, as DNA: TGCAGTGCTCCCTCGGGACAGACGAATTCACCCCTCCACTTT. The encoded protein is CSAPSGQTNSPLHF.

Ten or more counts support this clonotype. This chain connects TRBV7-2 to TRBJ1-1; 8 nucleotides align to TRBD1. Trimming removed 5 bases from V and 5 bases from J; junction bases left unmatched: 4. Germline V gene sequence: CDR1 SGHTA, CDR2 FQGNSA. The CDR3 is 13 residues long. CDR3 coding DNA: TGTGCCAGCAGCGGCCGACAGGGGACTGAAGCTTTCTTT. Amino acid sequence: CASSGRQGTEAFF.

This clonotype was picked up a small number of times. CDR3 sequence: CASSLWSPNTDTQYF. The CDR3 DNA sequence: TGTGCCAGCAGCTTATGGTCTCCTAATACAGATACGCAGTATTTT. The gene calls are TRBV13 and TRBJ2-3; no clear D. The V gene's germline CDR1 is PRHDT and CDR2 FYEKMQ (reference sequence). There are 15 residues in the CDR3. Between the trimmed V and J ends, which lost 2 bases and 3 bases, there was a span of 12 bases. Filled out from reference TRBV13 and TRBJ2-3, the complete variable domain reads AAGVIQSPRHLIKEKRETATLKCYPIPRHDTVYWYQQGPGQDPQFLISFYEKMQSDKGSIPDRFSAQQFSDYHSELNMSSLELGDSALYFCASSLWSPNTDTQYFGPGTRLTVL.

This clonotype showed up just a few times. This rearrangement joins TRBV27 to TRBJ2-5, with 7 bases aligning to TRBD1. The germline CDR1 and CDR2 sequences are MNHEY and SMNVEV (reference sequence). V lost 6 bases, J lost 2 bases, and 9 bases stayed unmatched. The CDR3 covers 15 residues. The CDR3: CASSDRQGGQETQYF. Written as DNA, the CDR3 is TGTGCCAGCAGCGATAGACAGGGTGGGCAAGAGACCCAGTACTTC.

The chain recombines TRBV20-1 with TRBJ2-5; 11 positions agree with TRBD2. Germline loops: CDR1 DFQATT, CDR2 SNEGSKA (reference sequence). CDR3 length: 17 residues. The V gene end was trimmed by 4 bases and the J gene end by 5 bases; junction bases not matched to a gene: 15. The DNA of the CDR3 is TGCAGTGCTACACCGTTGACTAGCGGGAACGTAGTGGAGACCCAGTACTTC. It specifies CSATPLTSGNVVETQYF.